This passage covers 21 T cell receptor beta chains from one sample sequenced in a study of a mutant IDH1 vaccine in newly diagnosed glioma. These TCRs' antigens remain unknown. Produced via immunoSEQ multiplex PCR; TCRdb's table is partial and in-frame only. The sample yields around 58,000 clones, around 81% seen once. The time point was: week 5, during vaccination. Vaccine doses each comprised 300 ug of mutant IDH1 20-mer peptide, with topical imiquimod. Material: PBMCs, obtained from a glioma patient whose treatment included an IDH1 peptide vaccine. Every receptor here comes from a man in his thirties or forties with glioma.

This chain connects TRBV5-1 to TRBJ2-3, with D uncertain. V shed 4 bases and J shed 0 bases, with 9 bases lying between them. Germline lookup yields CDR1 SGHRS and CDR2 YFSETQ. The CDR3 is 14 residues long. Here the CDR3 DNA reads TGCGCCAGCAGCCCTGGTGCTAGCACAGATACGCAGTATTTT. Amino acid sequence: CASSPGASTDTQYF.

V usage is TRBV19 and J usage is TRBJ1-2, with unresolved D. This CDR3 region has 13 residues. V was shortened by 1 base and J by 4 bases, with 7 bases between the two germline ends. Germline V gives CDR1 LNHDA, CDR2 SQIVND (reference sequence). CDR3 region: CASSIGGPYGYTF. The CDR3 coding sequence is TGTGCCAGTAGTATAGGCGGCCCCTATGGCTACACCTTC.

This CDR3 reads CASSLILRSPLHF. The CDR3 DNA follows: TGTGCCAGCAGTTTGATACTGCGGTCACCCCTCCACTTT. V usage is TRBV27 and J usage is TRBJ1-6; no clear D. V was cut by 3 bases and J by 10 bases, with 10 bases left in between. From germline, CDR1 is MNHEY and CDR2 SMNVEV (reference sequence). The CDR3 runs to 13 residues.

In this sample, this clone turned up once. The V call is TRBV5-1, the J call TRBJ1-1, with unresolved D. V gave up 0 bases and J gave up 4 bases, with 10 bases separating them. The CDR3 has 14 residues. Germline CDR1 is SGHRS and CDR2 is YFSETQ. This CDR3 is CASSLGAESTEAFF. In DNA, the CDR3 is TGCGCCAGCAGCTTGGGGGCGGAGTCCACTGAAGCTTTCTTT.

This rearrangement joins TRBV5-1 to TRBJ2-5; no firm D call. The DNA end is more similar to TRBJ2-7, so the J call may be wrong. Germline V lookup: CDR1 SGHRS, CDR2 YFSETQ. This CDR3 contains 14 residues. The CDR3 spells CASSLVVSPYEQYF. CDR3 DNA: TGCGCCAGCAGCTTAGTCGTCAGCCCCTACGAGCAGTACTTC.

This chain connects TRBV29-1 to TRBJ1-4, with TRBD1 as a possible D gene (5 bases). The CDR3 has 12 residues. Germline V lookup: CDR1 SQVTM, CDR2 ANQGSEA. Between the trimmed V and J ends, which lost 6 bases and 5 bases, there was a span of 10 bases. Written as DNA, the CDR3 is TGCAGCGTCGGGACGCTAAATGAAAAACTGTTTTTT. Translating it yields CSVGTLNEKLFF.

V usage is TRBV5-5 and J usage is TRBJ2-5, with D unclear. V gave up 2 bases and J gave up 5 bases, with 7 bases separating them. Germline V gives CDR1 SGHKS, CDR2 YYEKEE (reference sequence). The CDR3 runs 12 residues. CDR3 sequence (DNA): TGTGCCAGCAGCTTAACAAGGGAGACCCAGTACTTC. Protein product: CASSLTRETQYF.

V is TRBV2 and J is TRBJ2-1, with D uncertain. The V and J ends lost 8 bases and 0 bases respectively, with 14 bases between them. CDR3 length equals 15 residues. The germline V gene encodes CDR1 SNHLY and CDR2 FYNNEI. The CDR3 sequence is CASYNLQSSYNEQFF. In DNA form, the CDR3 reads TGTGCCAGCTACAACCTACAGAGCTCCTACAATGAGCAGTTCTTC.

The chain joins TRBV7-9 to TRBJ2-5; 12 bases match TRBD1. The better agreement between TRBJ2-7 and the DNA end casts doubt on the J call. CDR1 and CDR2 from the germline V gene are SEHNR and FQNEAQ (reference sequence). CDR3 length: 17 residues. The CDR3 region is CASSSAGTGGLTYEQYF. Here the CDR3 DNA reads TGTGCCAGCAGCTCAGCGGGGACAGGGGGCCTCACCTACGAGCAGTACTTC.

The CDR3: CASSARDRPNTEAFF. In DNA form, the CDR3 reads TGTGCCAGCAGTGCCCGAGACAGACCAAACACTGAAGCTTTCTTT. The chain couples TRBV2 to TRBJ1-1; possible D gene TRBD1, 5 bases. In germline, CDR1 is SNHLY, CDR2 FYNNEI. The CDR3 length is 15 residues. V lost 4 bases, J lost 2 bases, and 14 bases lay in between.

The gene calls are TRBV5-1 and TRBJ1-1; D is unresolved. Germline V gene data show CDR1 as SGHRS and CDR2 as YFSETQ. V dropped 3 bases and J dropped 1 base, with 7 bases sitting between them. This CDR3 spans 13 amino acids. As DNA, the CDR3 is TGCGCCAGCAGCTGGGGTCCGAACACTGAAGCTTTCTTT. Translating it yields CASSWGPNTEAFF.

V is TRBV7-2 and J is TRBJ2-3; the D is unclear. CDR3 size: 16 residues. The ends were cut back, 3 bases at V and 1 base at J, with 14 bases in the middle. CDR1 and CDR2 from the germline V gene are SGHTA and FQGNSA. This CDR3 is CASSFRSNPGTDTQYF. The CDR3 DNA is TGTGCCAGCAGCTTCCGAAGTAACCCGGGCACAGATACGCAGTATTTT. Looking up the rest from reference TRBV7-2 and TRBJ2-3 gives the full variable domain: GAGVSQSPSNKVTEKGKDVELRCDPISGHTALYWYRQSLGQGLEFLIYFQGNSAPDKSGLPSDRFSAERTGGSVSTLTIQRTQQEDSAVYLCASSFRSNPGTDTQYFGPGTRLTVL.

V usage is TRBV27 and J usage is TRBJ2-7, with D unclear. This CDR3 is 13 amino acids long. V gave up 6 bases and J gave up 5 bases, with 14 bases separating them. CDR1 is MNHEY and CDR2 is SMNVEV in the germline V gene (reference sequence). The chain's CDR3 is CASSRAIVDEQYF. The CDR3 DNA is TGTGCCAGCAGCCGAGCGATAGTGGACGAGCAGTACTTC.

This clone was counted a few times. This chain uses TRBV7-9 with TRBJ1-1; tentatively, D is TRBD1 (6 bases). Trimming cost V 1 base and J 4 bases, with 22 bases left between them. This CDR3 spans 18 amino acids. Germline loops: CDR1 SEHNR, CDR2 FQNEAQ (reference sequence). In DNA, the CDR3 is TGTGCCAGCAGCTTAGGCAGGGGACTAACGAGGTTGTCCACTGAAGCTTTCTTT. It is translated as CASSLGRGLTRLSTEAFF.

The genes are TRBV2 and TRBJ1-2, with no clear D. The germline gives CDR1 SNHLY, CDR2 FYNNEI. Trimming cost V 4 bases and J 11 bases, with 11 bases left between them. The CDR3 sequence is 11 residues long. The CDR3 here is CASSVIREYTF. CDR3 nucleotides: TGTGCCAGCAGTGTTATCCGGGAGTACACCTTC.

The V gene is TRBV4-1, the J gene TRBJ2-3; D is uncertain. The CDR3 runs 14 residues. CDR1 is MGHRA, CDR2 YSYEKL, per germline. V lost 1 base and J lost 4, with 9 bases in between. CDR3 loop: CASSQVTPSDTQYF. DNA of the CDR3: TGCGCCAGCAGCCAAGTAACGCCTTCAGATACGCAGTATTTT.

The chain is built from TRBV28 and TRBJ1-2; 10 bases line up with TRBD1. CDR1 is MDHEN and CDR2 is SYDVKM in the germline V gene. V lost 3 bases to trimming and J lost 5 bases; unmatched junction nucleotides: 15. The CDR3 runs 18 residues. As DNA, the CDR3 is TGTGCCAGCAGTTTTGATCCGGGACAGGGGTTTCTAGTTTATGGCTACACCTTC. It yields the protein CASSFDPGQGFLVYGYTF.

The genes are TRBV6-6 and TRBJ1-6; 7 bases are shared with TRBD1. V shed 2 bases and J 6 bases; nucleotides not matched to a gene: 4. The germline CDR1 and CDR2 sequences are MNHNY and SVGAGI (reference sequence). The CDR3 consists of 15 residues. The CDR3 coding sequence is TGTGCCAGCAGTTACCCCGGGACAGTTAATTCACCCCTCCACTTT. Translation: CASSYPGTVNSPLHF.

The chain combines TRBV7-9 with TRBJ2-2, with 8 bases matching TRBD2. The CDR3 extends over 15 amino acids. With V trimmed by 6 bases and J by 5 bases, 8 bases remained unmatched. Germline CDR1 SEHNR, CDR2 FQNEAQ (reference sequence). The CDR3: CASRPPGLGTGELFF. CDR3 DNA: TGTGCCAGCAGGCCGCCGGGACTAGGAACCGGGGAGCTGTTTTTT.

V usage is TRBV27 and J usage is TRBJ1-6, with 7 bases identical to TRBD1. V gave up 8 bases and J gave up 10 bases; unmatched junction bases: 11. The CDR3 extends over 14 amino acids. CDR1 and CDR2 (germline): MNHEY, SMNVEV (reference sequence). The CDR3 DNA reads TGTGCCAGCTCTTCGGGCAGGGGGAACTCACCCCTCCACTTT. It codes for CASSSGRGNSPLHF.

This chain uses TRBV2 with TRBJ1-1; D is perhaps TRBD1 (5 bases). Germline V gives CDR1 SNHLY, CDR2 FYNNEI. The germline V and J ends were trimmed by 2 bases and 4 bases, with 11 bases remaining between them. The CDR3 is 14 residues long. The CDR3 nucleotides read TGTGCCAGCAGTGAATCTAGGGGCCCCACTGAAGCTTTCTTT. It encodes CASSESRGPTEAFF.